Listed here are 3 T cell receptor beta chains from one sample, sequenced in a study of a mutant IDH1 vaccine in newly diagnosed glioma. These receptors have no known antigen. TCRdb's table, derived via immunoSEQ multiplex PCR, lists solely in-frame clones and lacks some. The table includes fewer than 40,000 clones, roughly three fifths detected once. Described time point: week 5, during vaccination. Vaccination used 300 ug of mutant IDH1 20-mer peptide per dose, with topical imiquimod. The source was PBMCs, collected from a glioma patient whose treatment included an IDH1 peptide vaccine. These receptors were collected from a woman between 18 and 29 years old with glioma.

The chain has TRBV28 and TRBJ1-2; no clear D. Between the trimmed V and J ends, which lost 11 bases and 7 bases, there was a span of 17 bases. This CDR3 is 12 amino acids long. Germline-derived CDR1 and CDR2 are MDHEN and SYDVKM. CDR3 region: CAARRDVGGYTF. The CDR3 bases are TGTGCCGCCCGACGAGATGTTGGTGGCTACACCTTC.

This chain joins TRBV13 and TRBJ2-2; the D gene is possibly TRBD2 (6 bases). V lost 4 bases and J 0 bases, leaving 12 bases between the germline ends. The CDR3 contains 16 residues. Germline lookup yields CDR1 PRHDT and CDR2 FYEKMQ (reference sequence). This CDR3 reads CASSWLSGSNTGELFF. The CDR3, as DNA: TGTGCCAGCAGCTGGCTTAGCGGATCGAACACCGGGGAGCTGTTTTTT.

This clone was seen a few times. V gene TRBV6-1 combines with J gene TRBJ2-7; D is possibly TRBD1 (5 bases). The V end lost 4 bases, the J end lost 0 bases, and 13 bases lay between the germline ends. The germline V gene has CDR1 MNHNS and CDR2 SASEGT. This CDR3 comprises 15 residues. The CDR3 is CASSATAYSSYEQYF. As DNA, the CDR3 is TGTGCCAGCAGTGCGACAGCCTACAGCTCCTACGAGCAGTACTTC.